This T cell receptor (beta chain) was captured by sequencing in a study of CD8 T cells in Susac syndrome. The wider study: Patients with Susac syndrome were therapy-naive, on corticosteroids, or on intravenous immunoglobulin alone at the time that blood was drawn.

Study observations and caveats: The CD4+ T cell repertoires from Susac syndrome exhibited no clonal expansion. In its TCR sequencing and HLA analysis, the study acknowledged that the number of individuals was relatively small.

The CDR3 runs to 14 residues. Trimming pared 8 bases from V and 0 bases from J, leaving 16 bases between. The germline V gene encodes CDR1 DFQATT and CDR2 SNEGSKA (reference sequence). Worth noting for this clonotype: Its specificity is unknown.

Random hexamers were used to reverse transcribe the RNA input (about 0.5 to 1 ug). The TCR beta CDR3 was amplified by immunoSEQ multiplex PCR across 54 Vbeta, 13 Jbeta. TCRdb called the immunoSEQ multiplex PCR reads again in MiXCR, with one record for every CDR3 protein. The sample consists of 150,000 or so distinct CDR3 sequences, 95% of them appearing once. Sequenced sample: CD4+ T cells from PBMCs. This sequence joins TRBV20-1 and TRBJ1-2; D is undetermined. The receptor's source is a human donor with Susac syndrome. In DNA form, the CDR3 reads TGCAGTACTCCGGATGGAGTGACTAACTATGGCTACACCTTC. Amino acid sequence: CSTPDGVTNYGYTF.